Listed here are 24 T cell receptor beta chains from one sample, sequenced in a study of blood T cell repertoires in COVID-19. Some clones are missing from TCRdb's copy, which holds only in-frame ones; the method was immunoSEQ multiplex PCR. The sample carries about 98,000 clones, around 90% recorded once. Sequenced material: peripheral blood. All receptors derive from a woman aged 45-59 years with COVID-19, enrolled during active disease.

This rearrangement joins TRBV2 to TRBJ1-5, with TRBD1 matching over 7 bases. Germline V CDR1 and CDR2: SNHLY, FYNNEI. The CDR3 spans 13 residues. V was clipped by 5 bases and J by 8 bases; unmatched bases: 6. CDR3 protein: CASSRQGGEPQHF. The CDR3 DNA reads as TGTGCCAGCAGTCGACAGGGCGGGGAGCCCCAGCATTTT.

The chain uses TRBV5-6 and TRBJ1-1, with 7 bases lining up with TRBD1. The CDR3 covers 15 residues. With V trimmed by 3 bases and J by 2 bases, 7 bases remained unmatched. The germline CDR1 and CDR2 sequences are SGHDT and YYEEEE. The chain's CDR3 is CASSSRRGANTEAFF. CDR3 DNA sequence: TGTGCCAGCAGCTCACGCAGGGGGGCAAACACTGAAGCTTTCTTT.

The chain recombines TRBV2 with TRBJ2-1; TRBD1 is a possible D gene (5 bases). V lost 5 bases and J lost 5, with 10 bases in between. The CDR3 consists of 13 residues. Germline loops: CDR1 SNHLY, CDR2 FYNNEI. The CDR3 loop reads CASSFDRNNEQFF. The CDR3 DNA reads TGTGCCAGCAGTTTCGACAGAAACAATGAGCAGTTCTTC.

Only a few counts were recorded for this clone. The chain is built from TRBV5-4 and TRBJ2-7; 8 bases are shared with TRBD1. J was trimmed by 5 bases and V by 5 bases; bases with no gene match: 6. Germline V gene sequence: CDR1 SGHNT, CDR2 YYREEE (reference sequence). The CDR3 is 13 amino acids. The CDR3 loop is CASRRTGINEQYF. In DNA, the CDR3 is TGTGCCAGCAGAAGGACAGGGATCAACGAGCAGTACTTC.

This clone was seen more than once but under ten times. CDR3 coding DNA: TGTGCCAGTAAGGGGACAGGGGTGGGTTCACCCCTCCACTTT. Protein product: CASKGTGVGSPLHF. The chain recombines TRBV19 with TRBJ1-6, with TRBD1 matching 10 bases. Per germline, CDR1 LNHDA and CDR2 SQIVND (reference sequence). This CDR3 contains 14 residues. Germline trimming cut 7 bases from V and 9 bases from J; bases unmatched to any gene: 6.

This clone has a single count. The chain uses TRBV9 and TRBJ2-2; 8 nucleotides match TRBD1. Unmatched junction bases numbered 3, after V lost 6 bases and J lost 5 bases. CDR3 length equals 13 residues. Germline V gives CDR1 SGDLS, CDR2 YYNGEE. The DNA of the CDR3 is TGTGCCAGCAAGACAGGGGAAACCGGGGAGCTGTTTTTT. Its translation: CASKTGETGELFF.

The V call is TRBV21-1, the J call TRBJ2-3; the table gives TRBD1 as D, unverified against the DNA. TRBV21-1 is a recognized pseudogene. The CDR3 is made up of 11 amino acids. The CDR3 sequence is CASRTGPSHVF. CDR3 DNA sequence: TGTGCCAGCCGGACAGGGCCGTCTCACGTATTT.

The V call is TRBV7-9, the J call TRBJ2-5; 7 bases map to TRBD1. The CDR3 is 16 residues long. With V trimmed by 5 bases and J by 1 base, 10 bases remained unmatched. Germline lookup yields CDR1 SEHNR and CDR2 FQNEAQ (reference sequence). CDR3 nucleotides: TGTGCCAGCAGCCCAGGCCGGGACAGCTTCCAAGAGACCCAGTACTTC. As protein: CASSPGRDSFQETQYF.

The chain joins TRBV28 to TRBJ2-5; 9 bases line up with TRBD1. The CDR3 length is 13 residues. CDR1 is MDHEN and CDR2 is SYDVKM in the germline V gene. V shed 6 bases and J 7 bases; nucleotides not matched to a gene: 6. The CDR3 here is CASRGQGIGTQYF. The CDR3 DNA reads as TGTGCCAGCAGGGGACAGGGAATTGGGACCCAGTACTTC.

The chain has TRBV7-9 and TRBJ1-1; 9 bases are shared with TRBD1. The CDR3 contains 19 residues. Germline lookup yields CDR1 SEHNR and CDR2 FQNEAQ (reference sequence). V was clipped by 7 bases and J by 0 bases; unmatched bases: 18. The CDR3 reads CASILPRVTGGYMNTEAFF. The DNA of the CDR3 is TGTGCCAGCATATTGCCGAGGGTCACAGGGGGCTATATGAACACTGAAGCTTTCTTT.

The rearrangement uses TRBV5-1 and TRBJ2-3, with 7 bases lining up with TRBD1. CDR1 is SGHRS, CDR2 YFSETQ, per germline. The CDR3 totals 15 residues. The junction had 7 bases not matched to a gene; V was cut back by 2 bases and J by 4 bases. This CDR3 reads CASSLGGWGPDTQYF. CDR3 sequence (DNA): TGCGCCAGCAGCTTAGGGGGCTGGGGCCCAGATACGCAGTATTTT.

The chain carries TRBV5-4 and TRBJ2-6; D is possibly TRBD2 (5 bases). V dropped 4 bases and J dropped 0 bases, with 14 bases sitting between them. Germline V CDR1 and CDR2: SGHNT, YYREEE (reference sequence). The CDR3 covers 17 residues. DNA of the CDR3: TGTGCCAGCAGCCGGCTCGGACTGAACTCTGGGGCCAACGTCCTGACTTTC. This encodes CASSRLGLNSGANVLTF.

This chain joins TRBV5-4 and TRBJ2-7, with 8 bases fitting TRBD1. This CDR3 contains 14 residues. Germline assignment: CDR1 SGHNT and CDR2 YYREEE (reference sequence). J was trimmed by 5 bases and V by 4 bases; bases with no gene match: 8. CDR3 sequence: CASSNDRGGNEQYF. The CDR3 nucleotides read TGTGCCAGCAGCAATGACAGGGGTGGCAACGAGCAGTACTTC.

V usage is TRBV5-1 and J usage is TRBJ2-2, with 7 bases aligning to TRBD2. Germline V gene lookup returns CDR1 SGHRS and CDR2 YFSETQ. This CDR3 region has 16 residues. The trim removed 3 bases at V and 1 base at J, leaving 6 bases unmatched. The CDR3 protein is CASSWSGGGNTGELFF. Written as DNA, the CDR3 is TGCGCCAGCAGCTGGTCCGGCGGGGGGAACACCGGGGAGCTGTTTTTT.

This chain connects TRBV14 to TRBJ1-4; D is unclear. Trimming removed 4 bases at V and 7 bases at J, with 13 bases between. The V gene's germline CDR1 is SGHDN and CDR2 FVKESK. The length of the CDR3 is 14 residues. The CDR3: CASSRDLGVEKLFF. CDR3 sequence (DNA): TGTGCCAGCAGCCGAGACCTAGGTGTTGAAAAACTGTTTTTT.

The rearrangement uses TRBV6-2 or TRBV6-3 and TRBJ2-7; 11 bases map to TRBD1. The V segment lost 5 bases and the J segment 5 bases; nucleotides outside the gene matches: 8. The CDR3 is 15 residues long. Germline lookup yields CDR1 MNHEY and CDR2 SVGEGT. CDR3 nucleotide sequence: TGTGCCAGCAGTCGACGCGGGACAGGGGGGGACGAGCAGTACTTC. This codes for CASSRRGTGGDEQYF.

V usage is TRBV3-1 (or the pseudogene TRBV3-2) and J usage is TRBJ1-6; no clear D gene. V was shortened by 2 bases and J by 14 bases, with 16 bases between the two germline ends. CDR1 is LGHDT, CDR2 YNNKEL, per germline (reference sequence). The CDR3 has 14 residues. CDR3 residues: CASSQNVIESALHF. The CDR3 DNA reads TGTGCCAGCAGCCAAAACGTGATCGAAAGCGCCCTCCACTTT.

The rearrangement links TRBV6-6 to TRBJ1-4, with 7 bases identical to TRBD1. The CDR3 sequence is 15 residues long. The V segment lost 6 bases and the J segment 8 bases; nucleotides outside the gene matches: 12. Germline CDR1 and CDR2: MNHNY and SVGAGI (reference sequence). In DNA form, the CDR3 reads TGTGCCAGCAGCGACCGACAGGGTGGAGGGGAAAAACTGTTTTTT. Protein sequence: CASSDRQGGGEKLFF.

The chain combines TRBV4-3 with TRBJ1-4; 8 positions agree with TRBD1. The CDR3 covers 18 residues. V lost 6 bases and J lost 1; bases outside the gene matches: 13. The germline V gene encodes CDR1 LGHNA and CDR2 YSLEER. CDR3 nucleotides: TGCGCCAGCAGTCCTCACCAGGGGGCGCGAGGAACTAATGAAAAACTGTTTTTT. Translating gives CASSPHQGARGTNEKLFF.

The CDR3 DNA sequence: TGTGCCAGCAGCAGATCCGGGACAGGTCTAGATACGCAGTATTTT. This sequence encodes CASSRSGTGLDTQYF. The V gene is TRBV21-1, the J gene TRBJ2-3; the table's TRBD1 call for D was not verified on the DNA. TRBV21-1 is annotated as a pseudogene. The CDR3 consists of 15 residues.

The rearrangement uses TRBV28 and TRBJ1-1, with D possibly TRBD1 on 5 matching bases. The V end was cut by 6 bases, the J end by 0 bases, with 11 bases between. The CDR3 has 14 residues. CDR1 and CDR2 (germline): MDHEN, SYDVKM. CDR3 region: CASSPGHLNTEAFF. CDR3 coding DNA: TGTGCCAGCAGCCCCGGACACCTGAACACTGAAGCTTTCTTT.

The V and J genes are TRBV7-2 and TRBJ2-7; D ambiguous. Trimming took 1 base from V and 3 from J, leaving 13 bases between them. The CDR3 is made up of 15 amino acids. CDR1 is SGHTA and CDR2 is FQGNSA in the germline V gene. The CDR3: CASSLVKAGGYEQYF. DNA of the CDR3: TGTGCCAGCAGCTTAGTAAAGGCAGGTGGCTACGAGCAGTACTTC.

The chain couples TRBV2 to TRBJ2-7; 9 bases are a match to TRBD1. This CDR3 has 15 residues. The germline CDR1 and CDR2 sequences are SNHLY and FYNNEI. Trimming removed 6 bases from V and 3 bases from J; junction bases left unmatched: 9. The DNA for the CDR3 is TGTGCCAGCAGGGCCGGTGGACAGGGGTACTACGAGCAGTACTTC. Translation gives CASRAGGQGYYEQYF.

The chain combines TRBV18 with TRBJ2-2; 8 nucleotides align to TRBD1. This CDR3 spans 15 amino acids. Trimming cost V 6 bases and J 4 bases; bases outside gene matches: 7. Germline values: CDR1 KGHSH, CDR2 LQKENI. Here the CDR3 reads CASSLGQGGTGELFF. CDR3 coding DNA: TGTGCCAGCTCCCTCGGACAGGGAGGCACCGGGGAGCTGTTTTTT.